This entry lists 6 T cell receptor beta chains sequenced from one sample in a study of blood T cell repertoires in COVID-19. Clones were sequenced by immunoSEQ multiplex PCR, and TCRdb holds only the in-frame ones, with some missing. The repertoire has 350,000 to 400,000 clones, around 89% of them found once; the top ten carry 1.2%. What was sequenced was PBMCs or T cells enriched from blood (not recorded which). Receptors were obtained from a woman under 30 who had recovered from COVID-19.

The chain joins TRBV5-1 to TRBJ2-5; TRBD2 matches 8 bases. V lost 0 bases, J lost 4 bases, and 5 bases stayed unmatched. Germline V gives CDR1 SGHRS, CDR2 YFSETQ. CDR3 length: 15 amino acids. DNA for the CDR3: TGCGCCAGCAGCTTGGTCGCGGCGGGGGGAGAGACCCAGTACTTC. The encoded protein is CASSLVAAGGETQYF. Full variable domain (remainder filled in from reference TRBV5-1 and TRBJ2-5): KAGVTQTPRYLIKTRGQQVTLSCSPISGHRSVSWYQQTPGQGLQFLFEYFSETQRNKGNFPGRFSGRQFSNSRSEMNVSTLELGDSALYLCASSLVAAGGETQYFGPGTRLLVL.

This sequence joins TRBV10-3 and TRBJ2-1, with TRBD2 matching 7 bases. J lost 8 bases, V lost 6 bases, and 16 bases had no gene match. The CDR3 consists of 16 residues. The germline V gene has CDR1 ENHRY and CDR2 SYGVKD. For the CDR3, the DNA is TGTGCCATCAGGGGATTCCGGGGGGTAGGCGGGGATGAGCAGTTCTTC. This gives the protein CAIRGFRGVGGDEQFF.

This clone was seen only once. V is TRBV9 and J is TRBJ2-3; TRBD2 matches at 10 bases. The CDR3 covers 15 residues. From germline, CDR1 is SGDLS and CDR2 YYNGEE. Trimming took 6 bases from V and 1 from J; bases not matched to a gene: 5. The CDR3: CASKSLAGGTDTQYF. CDR3 bases: TGTGCCAGCAAGAGTCTAGCGGGGGGCACAGATACGCAGTATTTT.

This chain connects TRBV29-1 to TRBJ1-5, with TRBD1 matching over 10 bases. In germline, CDR1 is SQVTM, CDR2 ANQGSEA. This CDR3 contains 14 residues. V lost 7 bases and J lost 5; bases outside the gene matches: 8. CDR3 nucleotides: TGCAGCGCCCATCTGACAGGGGGCGATCAGCCCCAGCATTTT. Its protein product is CSAHLTGGDQPQHF.

The J gene is TRBJ2-1, the V gene TRBV7-6; 8 bases are a match to TRBD2. Germline CDR1 SGHVS, CDR2 FNYEAQ. There are 15 residues in the CDR3. The V segment lost 1 base and the J segment 9 bases; nucleotides outside the gene matches: 8. The CDR3 loop is CASSLGGGGIGEQFF. The CDR3 DNA sequence: TGTGCCAGCAGCTTAGGGGGCGGGGGGATCGGTGAGCAGTTCTTC.

The rearrangement joins TRBV11-2 to TRBJ2-7; D is perhaps TRBD1 (6 bases). Trimming took 5 bases from V and 4 from J, leaving 12 bases between them. CDR1 is SGHAT, CDR2 FQNNGV, per germline. The CDR3 has 13 residues. The DNA of the CDR3 is TGTGCCAGCAGCGAGGCAGGGGTATACGAGCAGTACTTC. As protein: CASSEAGVYEQYF.